Presented here are 22 T cell receptor beta chains from one specimen sequenced in a study of blood T cells in healthy people across ages. Primers used in a second PCR of about 6 to 12 cycles were a sample-barcoded 5' primer and a J-beta primer mix. A single record per CDR3 protein comes from TCRdb applying MiXCR to the 5' RACE reads. The table has 550,000 to 800,000 distinct CDR3 sequences, about 21% seen once. The sequencing input was blood. The source is a man in his 70s in good health.

The chain has TRBV9 and TRBJ2-1; 13 bases match TRBD2. Germline V CDR1 and CDR2: SGDLS, YYNGEE. V lost 3 bases, J lost 3 bases, and 3 bases stayed unmatched. This CDR3 contains 16 residues. The CDR3 is CASSGTSGSLYNEQFF. In DNA form, the CDR3 reads TGTGCCAGCAGCGGGACTAGCGGGAGCCTCTACAATGAGCAGTTCTTC.

This clonotype was observed a handful of times. The chain has TRBV12-3 or TRBV12-4 and TRBJ1-1; 8 positions match TRBD1. The CDR3 sequence is 13 residues long. V dropped 6 bases and J dropped 1; count of bases not matched to a gene: 1. The CDR3, as DNA: TGTGCCAGCAGGCAGGGGGCGAACACTGAAGCTTTCTTT. Its protein is CASRQGANTEAFF.

As to this clonotype: This may arise from a read error, as a much more abundant clone is one base away. The chain uses TRBV28 and TRBJ2-1; 10 nucleotides agree with TRBD2. The germline CDR1 and CDR2 sequences are MDHEN and SYDVKM. Trimming cost V 4 bases and J 5 bases; bases outside gene matches: 23. The length of the CDR3 is 21 residues. For the CDR3, the DNA is TGTGCCAGCAGTTCGGCCAGGGGAGCGGGAGGGCCTCGGGTTCATCACAATGAGCAGTTCTTC. This gives the protein CASSSARGAGGPRVHHNEQFF.

This clonotype has only one observation. V usage is TRBV6-1 and J usage is TRBJ1-2; D is uncertain. Germline loops: CDR1 MNHNS, CDR2 SASEGT. CDR3 length: 14 amino acids. V lost 6 bases and J 8 bases, leaving 19 bases between the germline ends. The CDR3, as DNA: TGTGCCAGCAGCGGACGGGCTGCCTTCGGGGGCTACACCTTC. Protein sequence: CASSGRAAFGGYTF.

This clonotype turned up a few times. The CDR3 here is CASSGSGTGDEKLFF. In DNA, the CDR3 is TGCGCCAGCAGCGGGTCCGGGACAGGGGATGAAAAACTGTTTTTT. The chain uses TRBV5-1 and TRBJ1-4; TRBD1 matches at 10 bases. Germline-derived CDR1 and CDR2 are SGHRS and YFSETQ. This CDR3 has 15 residues. The junction had 6 bases not matched to a gene; V was cut back by 4 bases and J by 6 bases.

In DNA form, the CDR3 reads TGTGCCAGCAGTTTGAGTCCTACAGGGCGGGAGCAGTACTTC. Its protein product is CASSLSPTGREQYF. The chain has TRBV28 and TRBJ2-7; D perhaps matches TRBD1 (6 bases). This CDR3 is built from 14 residues. The V end lost 3 bases, the J end lost 7 bases, and 16 bases lay between the germline ends. Per the germline V gene, CDR1 is MDHEN and CDR2 is SYDVKM.

This clonotype was seen ten or more times. The chain joins TRBV20-1 to TRBJ2-5, with 8 bases fitting TRBD2. This CDR3 region has 15 residues. The germline CDR1 and CDR2 sequences are DFQATT and SNEGSKA (reference sequence). V lost 6 bases, J lost 5 bases, and 14 bases stayed unmatched. CDR3 region: CSAPKRERGRETQYF. CDR3 coding DNA: TGCAGTGCCCCAAAGCGGGAGAGAGGGAGGGAGACCCAGTACTTC.

Of note for this clonotype: The junction does not match germline at one end; this may be a read error. CDR3: CASSQAAGGPYNEQLF. The CDR3 coding sequence is TGCGCCAGCAGCCAAGCGGCAGGGGGCCCCTACAATGAGCAGTTATTC. J is TRBJ2-1 and V is TRBV4-3, with 8 bases lining up with TRBD1. Germline V gene lookup returns CDR1 LGHNA and CDR2 YSLEER. CDR3 length equals 16 residues.

This clonotype was counted between two and nine times. The chain employs TRBV28 and TRBJ2-3; 7 bases map to TRBD2. From germline, CDR1 is MDHEN and CDR2 SYDVKM. With V trimmed by 10 bases and J by 9 bases, 16 bases remained unmatched. This CDR3 contains 14 residues. As DNA, the CDR3 is TGTGCCATCGGCGCCGGGAGGCGGGTAGGAACGCAGTATTTT. Residues: CAIGAGRRVGTQYF.

The rearrangement uses TRBV7-2 and TRBJ2-5; D unresolved. The CDR3 sequence is 13 residues long. CDR1 is SGHTA and CDR2 is FQGNSA in the germline V gene. The V gene lost 3 bases and the J gene lost 5 bases, with 10 bases spanning the gap. The CDR3 loop is CASSFLTGETQYF. The DNA of the CDR3 is TGTGCCAGCAGCTTTCTGACCGGGGAGACCCAGTACTTC.

V gene TRBV20-1 combines with J gene TRBJ2-7; TRBD1 might be the D (6 bases). CDR1 is DFQATT and CDR2 is SNEGSKA in the germline V gene (reference sequence). Trimming cost V 4 bases and J 0 bases, with 13 bases left between them. The CDR3 runs to 14 residues. CDR3 bases: TGCAGTGCTACTAGGGGGAAGGCCTCCTACGAGCAGTACTTC. Encoded protein: CSATRGKASYEQYF.

V is TRBV20-1 and J is TRBJ1-2, with 10 positions matching TRBD1. The CDR3 contains 13 residues. CDR1 and CDR2 from the germline V gene are DFQATT and SNEGSKA (reference sequence). J gave up 9 bases and V 3 bases, and 7 bases lay outside the gene matches. CDR3 in amino acids: CSASTGTGDRYTF. DNA of the CDR3: TGCAGTGCTAGCACCGGGACAGGGGACCGCTACACCTTC.

The CDR3 protein is CASSYPLGLAGVHNEQFF. The CDR3 DNA reads TGTGCCAGCAGCTACCCCCTTGGGCTAGCGGGAGTCCACAATGAGCAGTTCTTC. The rearrangement joins TRBV6-2 or TRBV6-3 to TRBJ2-1; 10 bases are a match to TRBD2. CDR3 length: 18 residues. V dropped 6 bases and J dropped 5; count of bases not matched to a gene: 16. Germline V gives CDR1 MNHEY, CDR2 SVGEGT.

This clonotype was counted ten times or more. The chain links TRBV5-1 to TRBJ1-3, with D possibly being TRBD1 (5 bases). In germline, CDR1 is SGHRS, CDR2 YFSETQ. The V end was cut by 3 bases, the J end by 3 bases, with 10 bases between. The length of the CDR3 is 14 residues. In nucleotides, the CDR3 is TGCGCCAGCAGCTCAGGGTTGAATGGAAACACCATATATTTT. It encodes CASSSGLNGNTIYF.

This clonotype was counted at least ten times. V gene TRBV3-1 combines with J gene TRBJ1-1, with D maybe TRBD1 (5 bases). The CDR3 contains 17 residues. Trimming pared 1 base from V and 1 base from J, leaving 16 bases between. The germline gives CDR1 LGHDT, CDR2 YNNKEL (reference sequence). This chain's CDR3 is CASSQVFVGDSNTEAFF. CDR3 in DNA: TGTGCCAGCAGCCAAGTTTTCGTCGGGGACTCGAACACTGAAGCTTTCTTT.

The sample holds a few counts of this clonotype. This rearrangement joins TRBV29-1 to TRBJ2-7; D is ambiguous. Germline CDR1 is SQVTM and CDR2 is ANQGSEA. Trimming took 1 base from V and 6 from J, leaving 4 bases between them. CDR3 length: 10 residues. DNA for the CDR3: TGCAGCGTTGAAGCGGGCGAGCAGTACTTC. As protein: CSVEAGEQYF.

A remark on this clonotype: One end of the junction varies from germline; a read error may be responsible. J is TRBJ2-4 and V is TRBV7-2; TRBD2 matches at 12 bases. The CDR3 contains 14 residues. Germline V gene sequence: CDR1 SGHTA, CDR2 FQGNSA. Here the CDR3 reads CASSPTSGRNIRYF. Written as DNA, the CDR3 is TGTGCCAGCAGCCCGACTAGCGGGAGAAACATTCGGTACTTC. Together with reference TRBV7-2 and TRBJ2-4, the CDR3 gives the full variable domain: GAGVSQSPSNKVTEKGKDVELRCDPISGHTALYWYRQSLGQGLEFLIYFQGNSAPDKSGLPSDRFSAERTGGSVSTLTIQRTQQEDSAVYLCASSPTSGRNIRYFGAGTRLSVL.

For this clonotype: Because it lacks the conserved phenylalanine or tryptophan at the end, this CDR3 is likely a read error. The chain has TRBV11-2 and TRBJ2-1, with TRBD1 matching over 8 bases. The CDR3 has 16 residues. Per the germline V gene, CDR1 is SGHAT and CDR2 is FQNNGV. J lost 6 bases, V lost 0 bases, and 7 bases had no gene match. DNA of the CDR3: TGTGCCAGCAGCTTAGAGGGCAGGGGGCTGGTCAATGAGCAGTTCGTC. Residues: CASSLEGRGLVNEQFV.

This clonotype turned up a few times. This chain joins TRBV12-3 or TRBV12-4 and TRBJ2-3, with 7 bases matching TRBD2. The CDR3 totals 14 residues. V shed 7 bases and J 2 bases; nucleotides not matched to a gene: 6. The CDR3 region has the DNA TGTGCCAGCAACTCTGGGGGGGACACAGATACGCAGTATTTT. Translating gives CASNSGGDTDTQYF.

This clonotype came up a few times. The chain employs TRBV9 and TRBJ2-5; TRBD2 matches at 8 bases. Looked up from germline, CDR1 is SGDLS and CDR2 is YYNGEE. V was pared by 0 bases and J by 9 bases, with 1 base of the junction left unmatched. The CDR3 length is 12 residues. The CDR3 sequence: CASSVDGRAQYF. CDR3 nucleotide sequence: TGTGCCAGCAGCGTAGACGGGAGGGCCCAGTACTTC.

The J gene is TRBJ2-3, the V gene TRBV3-1; TRBD2 agrees at 10 bases. This CDR3 contains 16 residues. Germline CDR1 and CDR2: LGHDT and YNNKEL (reference sequence). After removal of 4 bases from V and 7 bases from J, the junction contained 11 bases not matched to a gene. The CDR3 bases are TGTGCCAGCAGCCTCATCGGCATAGCGGGAGGTCATACGCAGTATTTT. Its translation is CASSLIGIAGGHTQYF.

The chain is built from TRBV11-2 and TRBJ1-5, with D unresolved. This CDR3 spans 14 amino acids. The germline V and J ends were trimmed by 5 bases and 6 bases, with 14 bases remaining between them. The germline V gene has CDR1 SGHAT and CDR2 FQNNGV. The CDR3 coding sequence is TGTGCCAGCAGCCTGGACGGCCCCAGTCAGCCCCAGCATTTT. Protein: CASSLDGPSQPQHF.